These 2 T cell receptor beta chains originate from one sample sequenced in a study of cytomegalovirus exposure and HLA in healthy donors. 13 Jbeta primers and 60 Vbeta primers were used for the PCR. Method: immunoSEQ multiplex PCR; TCRdb's copy keeps in-frame clones and lacks some. Reported are tens of thousands of clones; the ten largest clones contain 0.58%. Sample: PBMCs. All receptors derive from a man aged 50 or older in good health and CMV-seronegative.

This chain joins TRBV5-4 and TRBJ2-1; 14 nucleotides line up with TRBD2. V lost 5 bases, J lost 14 bases, and 6 bases stayed unmatched. There are 13 residues in the CDR3. The V gene's germline CDR1 is SGHNT and CDR2 YYREEE (reference sequence). CDR3 region: CASSFGTSGGEFF. CDR3 sequence (DNA): TGTGCCAGCAGTTTCGGGACTAGCGGGGGCGAGTTCTTC.

This rearrangement joins TRBV6-1 to TRBJ2-1, with D possibly being TRBD2 (7 bases). Trimming left V 6 bases short and J 9 bases short, with 18 bases between. Germline V lookup: CDR1 MNHNS, CDR2 SASEGT. This CDR3 spans 14 amino acids. CDR3 sequence (DNA): TGTGCCAGCAGCCGAGGGGGAGGGGAGGTTGAGCAGTTCTTC. Encoded protein: CASSRGGGEVEQFF.